This TCR beta chain was sequenced in a study of shared clonotypes between healthy human individuals. Some clones are missing from TCRdb's copy, which holds only in-frame ones; the method was immunoSEQ multiplex PCR. The sample holds fewer than 2.5 million clones, over 85% seen once. The CDR3 sequence is 15 residues long. J lost 2 bases, V lost 4 bases, and 8 bases had no gene match. CDR1 is MDHEN, CDR2 SYDVKM, per germline. J is TRBJ2-7 and V is TRBV28; TRBD2 agrees at 7 bases. Sequenced: naive CD4+ T cells from PBMCs. The subset is: CD45RA+ positively selected. This TCR was recovered from a man between 18 and 35 years old in good health. Some clones in this sample may be carry-over from other donors' samples. The CDR3 region has the DNA TGTGCCAGCAGTTCCTCTAGCGGCTACCCCTACGAGCAGTACTTC. This gives the protein CASSSSSGYPYEQYF.